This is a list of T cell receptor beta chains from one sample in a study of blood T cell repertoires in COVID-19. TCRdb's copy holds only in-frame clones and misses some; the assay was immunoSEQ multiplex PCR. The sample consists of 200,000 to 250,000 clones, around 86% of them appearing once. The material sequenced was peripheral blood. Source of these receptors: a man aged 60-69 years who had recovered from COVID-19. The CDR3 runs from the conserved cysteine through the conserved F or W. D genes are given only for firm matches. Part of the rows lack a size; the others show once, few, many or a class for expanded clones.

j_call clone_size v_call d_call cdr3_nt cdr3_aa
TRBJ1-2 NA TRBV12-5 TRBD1 TGTGCTAGTGGACAGGGACAGGGGGACTTCTATGGCTACACCTTC CASGQGQGDFYGYTF
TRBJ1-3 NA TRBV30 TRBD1 TGTGCCGGTGGGACAGGGGGTGGAAACACCATATATTTT CAGGTGGGNTIYF
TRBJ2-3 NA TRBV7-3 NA TGTGCCAGCAGCTTACCGGGAAGCCCCACAGATACGCAGTATTTT CASSLPGSPTDTQYF
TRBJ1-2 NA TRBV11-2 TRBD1 TGTGCCAGCAGCTCACAGGGGGCTGGCTACACCTTC CASSSQGAGYTF
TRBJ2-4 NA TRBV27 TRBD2 TGTGCCAGCAGTTCACTAGCGGGAGGGCTTCTAGCCAAAAACATTCAGTACTTC CASSSLAGGLLAKNIQYF
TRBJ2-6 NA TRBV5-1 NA TGCGCCAGCAGCTTCGGGGGCTCTGGGGCCAACGTCCTGACTTTC CASSFGGSGANVLTF
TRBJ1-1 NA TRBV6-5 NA TGTGCCAGCTTGAGCAGGGTTCGGGCCACTGAAGCTTTCTTT CASLSRVRATEAFF
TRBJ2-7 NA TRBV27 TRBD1 TGTGCCAGCAGTTTCACCGGGACAGGGTACGAGCAGTACTTC CASSFTGTGYEQYF
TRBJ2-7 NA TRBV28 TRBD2 TGTGCCAGCAGTGGAATTTGGGGGGGTAGGTCCTACGAGCAGTACTTC CASSGIWGGRSYEQYF
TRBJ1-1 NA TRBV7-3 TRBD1 TGTGCCAGCAGCCAACAGGGGCTGGGTGAAGCTTTCTTT CASSQQGLGEAFF
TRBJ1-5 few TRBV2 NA TGTGCCAGCACTGCTCCTAGAGGGCCCCAGCATTTT CASTAPRGPQHF
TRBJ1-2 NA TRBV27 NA TGTGCCAGCAGTTTAACCGGTTCTAACTATGGCTACACCTTC CASSLTGSNYGYTF
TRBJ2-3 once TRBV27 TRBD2 TGTGCCAGCAGATATCATAGGACTAGCCAGGGAGATACGCAGTATTTT CASRYHRTSQGDTQYF
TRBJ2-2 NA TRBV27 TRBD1 TGTGCCAGCAGTCTTAGACAGGGATGGAACACCGGGGAGCTGTTTTTT CASSLRQGWNTGELFF
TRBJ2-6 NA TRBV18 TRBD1 TGTGCCAGCTCACCAGGTCCCCCGGGACAGGTCAGCTCTGGGGCCAACGTCCTGACTTTC CASSPGPPGQVSSGANVLTF
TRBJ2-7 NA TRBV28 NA TGTGCCAGCACCCCTATCGGGAAGGTTACGCCCTACGAGCAGTACTTC CASTPIGKVTPYEQYF
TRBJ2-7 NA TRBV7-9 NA TGTGCCAGCAGCTTAGCGGGAGTCCCCTACGAGCAGTACTTC CASSLAGVPYEQYF
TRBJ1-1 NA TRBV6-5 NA TGTGCCAGCAGCACCTGGGCAGAAATGAACACTGAAGCTTTCTTT CASSTWAEMNTEAFF
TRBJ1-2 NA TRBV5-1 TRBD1 TGCGCCAGCAGTTCCGGGACAGGGGCTTTTTTAAGTGGCTACACCTTC CASSSGTGAFLSGYTF
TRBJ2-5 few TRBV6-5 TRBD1 TGTGCCAGCAGTTATTTTTCGGGGACAGACCAAGAGACCCAGTACTTC CASSYFSGTDQETQYF
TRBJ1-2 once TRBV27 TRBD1 TGTGCCAGCAGCACAGGGGGCTTCGACTACACCTTC CASSTGGFDYTF
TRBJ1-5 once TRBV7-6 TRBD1 TGTGCCAGCGAACCTTGGGACAGGGGGATTCCGTATAGCAATCAGCCCCAGCATTTT CASEPWDRGIPYSNQPQHF
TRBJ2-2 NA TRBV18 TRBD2 TGTGCCAGCTCACCGGGACTAGCGGAATTGAACACCGGGGAGCTGTTTTTT CASSPGLAELNTGELFF
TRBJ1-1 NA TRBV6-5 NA TGTGCCAGCAGTTACTCCAGGGGTGACACTGAAGCTTTCTTT CASSYSRGDTEAFF
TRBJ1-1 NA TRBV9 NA TGTGCCAGCAGCAAATCGACGGGGGGATTAACAACTGAAGCTTTCTTT CASSKSTGGLTTEAFF
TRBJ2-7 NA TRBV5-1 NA TGCGCCAGCAGGGTCGGGGGAGACTACGAGCAGTACTTC CASRVGGDYEQYF
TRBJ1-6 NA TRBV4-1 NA TGCGCCAGCAGCCAAGATCCAGCGGGGTCACCCCTCCACTTT CASSQDPAGSPLHF
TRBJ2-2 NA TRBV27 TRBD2 TGTGCCAGCAGAACGGCTAGCGGGAGGTCCGGGGAGCTGTTTTTT CASRTASGRSGELFF